The 19 T cell receptor beta chains in this list originate from one sample, sequenced in a study of regulatory T cells in long-lasting Graves disease (dated by TCRdb to the early 2020s). The receptor library was made with multiplex PCR. Instrument on record: Illumina HiSeq 4000. iRepertoire HTBI primers and Arm-PCR amplification of CDR3 regions were used to construct TCR beta libraries. TCRdb took the public reads, trimmed them with fastp at Q25, ran MiXCR for clone calling and kept in-frame beta chains. Each CDR3 protein appears once, grouped with its most common genes and DNA. This sample lists a few hundred thousand distinct CDR3 sequences; around 24% were detected once. The leading ten clones occupy about 27% of the sample. Sample time point, as interpreted from the label and publication: persistent/refractory GD, antithyroid drugs over 5 years with positive TRAb. RNA was extracted from PBMCs in TRIzol for both TCR sequencing and RNA sequencing.

The material was peripheral blood mononuclear cells (PBMCs), obtained when the disease was refractory, from a patient treated with antithyroid drugs. The receptors derive from a female donor with Graves disease.

This clonotype appeared a few times. The V and J genes are TRBV6-2 or TRBV6-3 and TRBJ2-7, with a tentative D call TRBD2 (5 bases). The CDR3 runs 15 residues. Germline CDR1 and CDR2: MNHEY and SVGEGT. Trimming took 5 bases from V and 0 from J, leaving 14 bases between them. The CDR3, as DNA: TGTGCCAGCAGTGAAGGACTCCTTAGCTCCTACGAGCAGTACTTC. Translated, it gives CASSEGLLSSYEQYF.

Many counts were recorded for this clonotype. V is TRBV6-6 and J is TRBJ2-7; D not certain. The CDR3 covers 13 residues. CDR1 MNHNY and CDR2 SVGAGI come from the germline V gene (reference sequence). Trimming took 0 bases from V and 6 from J, leaving 9 bases between them. The CDR3 DNA reads TGTGCCAGCAGTTACTCGAGTTGGGCCGAGCAGTACTTC. This gives the protein CASSYSSWAEQYF.

This clonotype was seen a few times. The chain uses TRBV28 and TRBJ1-2, with D possibly TRBD1 on 6 matching bases. Trimming left V 2 bases short and J 4 bases short, with 14 bases between. Germline loops: CDR1 MDHEN, CDR2 SYDVKM. The CDR3 loop spans 15 amino acids. The CDR3 spells CASSLDPGGGYGYTF. The CDR3 DNA reads as TGTGCCAGCAGTTTAGACCCGGGGGGCGGCTATGGCTACACCTTC.

This clonotype was picked up a small number of times. The chain couples TRBV7-9 to TRBJ2-7; D gene unclear. Deletions cut 3 bases from V and 4 bases from J, with 7 bases between. The CDR3 spans 12 residues. Looked up from germline, CDR1 is SEHNR and CDR2 is FQNEAQ (reference sequence). CDR3 protein: CASSFAAYEQYF. DNA of the CDR3: TGTGCCAGCAGCTTCGCCGCGTACGAGCAGTACTTC.

Written as DNA, the CDR3 is TGTGCCACCAGTGGTGTCAGGGGGCAGGCTGGAAACACCATATATTTT. This codes for CATSGVRGQAGNTIYF. V and J are TRBV15 and TRBJ1-3, with 8 nucleotides matching TRBD1. The length of the CDR3 is 16 residues. CDR1 is LNHNV, CDR2 YYDKDF, per germline (reference sequence). V lost 6 bases to trimming and J lost 2 bases; unmatched junction nucleotides: 9.

V and J are TRBV5-6 and TRBJ2-1, with TRBD2 matching over 8 bases. This CDR3 contains 16 residues. J was trimmed by 0 bases and V by 4 bases; bases with no gene match: 6. The germline V gene has CDR1 SGHDT and CDR2 YYEEEE. The DNA of the CDR3 is TGTGCCAGCAGCAGGGGACTAGGAGCCTCCTACAATGAGCAGTTCTTC. As protein: CASSRGLGASYNEQFF.

The sample holds many counts of this clonotype. V and J are TRBV7-8 and TRBJ1-6, with a weak D call TRBD1 (6 bases). CDR3 length: 15 residues. CDR1 is SGHVS, CDR2 FQNEAQ, per germline. The germline V and J ends were trimmed by 1 base and 8 bases, with 12 bases remaining between them. The CDR3: CASSLVGRGDSPLHF. CDR3 DNA: TGTGCCAGCAGCTTAGTGGGCAGGGGCGATTCACCCCTCCACTTT.

This clonotype was seen ten or more times. The chain couples TRBV6-5 to TRBJ1-4, with TRBD1 matching over 7 bases. Germline V lookup: CDR1 MNHEY, CDR2 SVGAGI. V gave up 4 bases and J gave up 3 bases; unmatched junction bases: 5. The CDR3 totals 15 residues. CDR3 protein: CASSSLGTANEKLFF. CDR3 nucleotides: TGTGCCAGCAGTTCACTCGGGACAGCTAATGAAAAACTGTTTTTT.

The V gene is TRBV28, the J gene TRBJ2-7; 11 bases agree with TRBD2. This CDR3 is 15 amino acids long. J gave up 4 bases and V 5 bases, and 7 bases lay outside the gene matches. Germline CDR1 reads MDHEN; CDR2 reads SYDVKM. CDR3 coding DNA: TGTGCCAGCAGTAAAACTAGCGGGAGACGGTACGAGCAGTACTTC. Translating it yields CASSKTSGRRYEQYF.

This clonotype was found many times. The chain uses TRBV7-2 and TRBJ1-5, with 9 bases lining up with TRBD1. CDR1 is SGHTA and CDR2 is FQGNSA in the germline V gene. V lost 5 bases to trimming and J lost 3 bases; unmatched junction nucleotides: 5. The CDR3 covers 15 residues. This CDR3 reads CASSPGTGNNQPQHF. The CDR3 DNA sequence: TGTGCCAGCAGCCCCGGGACAGGGAACAATCAGCCCCAGCATTTT.

V usage is TRBV30 and J usage is TRBJ2-7; TRBD1 agrees at 10 bases. The V and J ends lost 3 bases and 0 bases, in that order; junction bases with no gene match: 8. Germline V lookup: CDR1 GTSNPN, CDR2 SVGIG (reference sequence). The CDR3 spans 16 residues. The CDR3 loop is CAWSAIGTGVSYEQYF. The DNA of the CDR3 is TGTGCCTGGAGCGCAATCGGGACAGGGGTCTCCTACGAGCAGTACTTC.

This clonotype was found many times. The V gene is TRBV30, the J gene TRBJ1-1, with a tentative D call TRBD1 (5 bases). CDR1 is GTSNPN and CDR2 is SVGIG in the germline V gene (reference sequence). V lost 1 base, J lost 1 base, and 16 bases lay in between. The CDR3 contains 16 residues. The CDR3 sequence is CAWSGGLRGWNTEAFF. Written as DNA, the CDR3 is TGTGCCTGGAGTGGGGGATTGAGGGGATGGAACACTGAAGCTTTCTTT.

This clonotype was counted only a few times. The V gene is TRBV29-1, the J gene TRBJ2-7, with D possibly TRBD2 on 6 matching bases. Per the germline V gene, CDR1 is SQVTM and CDR2 is ANQGSEA. V was trimmed by 2 bases and J by 1 base, leaving 12 bases between them. There are 14 residues in the CDR3. This CDR3 reads CSVERDWASYEQYF. In DNA, the CDR3 is TGCAGCGTTGAACGGGACTGGGCTTCCTACGAGCAGTACTTC.

This clonotype was detected many times. The chain recombines TRBV20-1 with TRBJ2-7, with TRBD2 matching 8 bases. The CDR3 extends over 14 amino acids. The ends lost 6 bases at V and 2 bases at J; junction bases unmatched: 9. Germline-derived CDR1 and CDR2 are DFQATT and SNEGSKA (reference sequence). The CDR3 nucleotides read TGCAGTGCCATCACCGGGAGGGCACCCTACGAGCAGTACTTC. Translated, it gives CSAITGRAPYEQYF.

This clonotype was found a few times. The chain recombines TRBV20-1 with TRBJ2-2, with unresolved D. The CDR3 is 19 amino acids. V was clipped by 0 bases and J by 0 bases, with 20 bases between them. The germline V gene has CDR1 DFQATT and CDR2 SNEGSKA (reference sequence). The CDR3 region has the DNA TGCAGTGCTAGAGATCTCACGACTTCTGAGTTCGCGAACACCGGGGAGCTGTTTTTT. Protein product: CSARDLTTSEFANTGELFF.

This clonotype was recorded many times. V gene TRBV6-2 or TRBV6-3 combines with J gene TRBJ1-1, with D unresolved. This CDR3 contains 12 residues. CDR1 and CDR2 from the germline V gene are MNHEY and SVGEGT. V lost 5 bases, J lost 7 bases, and 11 bases lay in between. The CDR3 reads CASSRAEDEAFF. The CDR3 DNA reads as TGTGCCAGCAGTCGGGCCGAAGATGAAGCTTTCTTT.

Only a few counts were recorded for this clonotype. The chain uses TRBV27 and TRBJ2-7; D could derive from TRBD1 or TRBD2 (5 bases each). The germline V gene has CDR1 MNHEY and CDR2 SMNVEV (reference sequence). Trimming took off 4 bases at V and 6 bases at J, with 16 bases between the two ends. The CDR3 loop spans 14 amino acids. CDR3 sequence (DNA): TGTGCCAGCAGTTCGGCGGGTGGGGCTTTCGAGCAGTACTTC. Its translation is CASSSAGGAFEQYF.

The chain couples TRBV20-1 to TRBJ1-1, with 7 positions matching TRBD1. The CDR3 consists of 14 residues. The J segment lost 0 bases and the V segment lost 6 bases, leaving 7 bases of the junction unmatched. Germline V gene sequence: CDR1 DFQATT, CDR2 SNEGSKA (reference sequence). CDR3 coding DNA: TGCAGTGCGACACGGCAGGGGGTGAACACTGAAGCTTTCTTT. Translation: CSATRQGVNTEAFF.

This clonotype was found many times. V gene TRBV2 combines with J gene TRBJ1-4; D call uncertain. V was shortened by 7 bases and J by 2 bases, with 11 bases between the two germline ends. This CDR3 has 14 residues. CDR1 and CDR2 from the germline V gene are SNHLY and FYNNEI. CDR3 sequence: CASKRTATNEKLFF. In nucleotides, the CDR3 is TGTGCCAGCAAAAGGACGGCCACTAATGAAAAACTGTTTTTT.